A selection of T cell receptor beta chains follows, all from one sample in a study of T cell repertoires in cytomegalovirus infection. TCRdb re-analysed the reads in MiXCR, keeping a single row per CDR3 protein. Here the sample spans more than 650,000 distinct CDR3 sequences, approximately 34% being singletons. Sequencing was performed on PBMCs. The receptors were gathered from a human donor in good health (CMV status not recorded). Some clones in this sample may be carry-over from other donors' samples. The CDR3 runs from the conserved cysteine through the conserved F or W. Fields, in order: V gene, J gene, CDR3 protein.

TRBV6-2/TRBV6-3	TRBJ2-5	CASSPRTVQETQYF
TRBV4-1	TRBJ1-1	CASIQEAGNMNTEAFF
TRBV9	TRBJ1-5	CASSVADNQPQHF
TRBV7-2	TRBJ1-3	CASSQLQGTGNTIYF
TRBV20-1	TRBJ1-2	CSARSPGQGNYGYTF
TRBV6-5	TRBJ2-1	CASREGTIVYNEQFF
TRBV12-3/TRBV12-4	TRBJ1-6	CASSLHPPDRAPFHF
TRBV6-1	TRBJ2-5	CASSEAGGVETQYF
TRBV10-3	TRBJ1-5	CAISDGAGDGNQPQHF
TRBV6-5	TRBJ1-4	CASSYRRTGPREKLFF
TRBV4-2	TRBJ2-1	CASSQRGDFDNEQFF
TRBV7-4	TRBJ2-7	CASSLPGQGNRLYF
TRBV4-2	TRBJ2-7	CASSQDRSGGPPYEQYF
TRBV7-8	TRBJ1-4	CASSPEGAANEKLFF
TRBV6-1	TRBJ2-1	CASSYGGARGVNEQFF
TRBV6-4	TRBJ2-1	CASSENRGEQFF
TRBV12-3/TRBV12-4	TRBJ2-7	CASSSGRWPADEQYF
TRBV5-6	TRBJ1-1	CASSLGLQKAFF
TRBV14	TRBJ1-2	CASSQGLRGTYGYTF
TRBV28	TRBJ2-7	CASSSPLSGGPLEQYF
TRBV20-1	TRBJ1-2	CSASEQGNYGYTF
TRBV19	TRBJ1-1	CASSIGGGADTEAFF
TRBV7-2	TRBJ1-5	CASSLARGKPQNF
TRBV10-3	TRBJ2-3	CAIGTSGGSSTDTQYF
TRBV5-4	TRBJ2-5	CASSSWTSGPRETQYF
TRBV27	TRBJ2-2	CASSSAGTRSTNTGELFF
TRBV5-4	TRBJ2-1	CASSLGRGLAGGEQFF
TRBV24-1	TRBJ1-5	CATSEPGQGFQPQHF
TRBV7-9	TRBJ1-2	CASSHPPIGGSYGYTF
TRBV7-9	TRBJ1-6	CASSFPKTGEGSPLHF
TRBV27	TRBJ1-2	CASSTMPPGLNGYTF
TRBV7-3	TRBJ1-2	CASSPGTDPNYGYTF
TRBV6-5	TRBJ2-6	CASSYSRSGSGANVLTF
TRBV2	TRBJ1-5	CASREDNNSNQPQHF
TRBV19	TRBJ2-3	CASSMLGPSDTQYF
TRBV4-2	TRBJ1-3	CASSQGQGLGTSGNTIYF
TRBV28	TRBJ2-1	CASSPGLAGPRGHEQFF
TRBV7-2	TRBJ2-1	CASSLAVGRASYNEQFF
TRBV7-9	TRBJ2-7	CASSLVESTPEQYF
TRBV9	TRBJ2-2	CASSVAAGGRTGELFF
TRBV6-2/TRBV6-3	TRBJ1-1	CASAPQGRHTEAFF
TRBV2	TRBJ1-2	CASSAYGTSNYGYTF
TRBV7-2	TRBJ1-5	CASSFPPQPQHF
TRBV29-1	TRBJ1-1	CSVIELTHRNTEAFF
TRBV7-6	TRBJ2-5	CASSPHPAETQYF
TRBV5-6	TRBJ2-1	CASSLDSGTYNEQFF
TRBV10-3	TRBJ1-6	CAISDPGRPDSPPHF
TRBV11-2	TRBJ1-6	CASSRDRAGALHF
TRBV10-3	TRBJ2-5	CAISEGLAGVQETQYF
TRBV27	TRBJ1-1	CASSLLALGNEAFF
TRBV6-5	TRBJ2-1	CSRGGLILNEKFF
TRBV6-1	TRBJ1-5	CASSRRDRGQGDNQPQHF
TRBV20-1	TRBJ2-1	CSAREGTSDYNEQFF
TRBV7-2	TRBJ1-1	CASSLVVSTGYITFF
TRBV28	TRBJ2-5	CASSHKIGQVSGVQETQYF
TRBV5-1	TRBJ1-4	CASSLDSANEKLFF
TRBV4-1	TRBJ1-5	CASSQAPVTNQPQHF
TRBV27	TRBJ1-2	CASSSRGGEGNGYTF
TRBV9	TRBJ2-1	CASSVEAPVWGEQFF